Sequencing of this TCR beta chain was carried out in a study of shared clonotypes between healthy human individuals. Study summary: The donors, a couple of women and a few men, were aged 18 to 49.

Per the study methods: From ImmunoSEQ came sequences covering only the junction and carrying no quality scores, so filtering differed. The assay was immunoSEQ multiplex PCR, and TCRdb's table has in-frame clones only and misses some. Clone size and V and J calls were adopted from that table, with D and trimming inferred from the DNA. In the table there are about 2.3 million clones, 85% to 95% of which are singletons. The CDR3 runs 15 residues. Germline V lookup: CDR1 SGDLS, CDR2 YYNGEE. V lost 3 bases to trimming and J lost 6 bases; unmatched junction nucleotides: 6. This clone occurred a few times. Within Nashville, Tennessee resided all donors, each a Caucasian adult.

The V and J genes are TRBV9 and TRBJ2-2, with 9 bases aligning to TRBD2. This clonotype originated in a man aged 18 to 29 in good health. Some clones in this sample may be carry-over from other donors' samples. The specimen was naive CD4+ T cells from PBMCs. Regarding subset: CD45RA+ positively selected. Written as DNA, the CDR3 is TGTGCCAGCAGCGCCCAAGCGGGAGGCTCCGGGGAGCTGTTTTTT. Its translation: CASSAQAGGSGELFF.